This note documents a single TCR beta chain sequence. The data were taken from a study of blood T cell repertoires in COVID-19. On the study more broadly: Spain, Italy and the United States supplied samples that represented acute and convalescent COVID-19. T cells, B-cell-depleted T cells, or PBMCs provided the cDNA or gDNA that served as material.

As originally analysed: Using reference gene primer amplification, nucleated cell counts were estimated. The protocol was immunoSEQ multiplex PCR, while the TCRdb copy is restricted to in-frame clones and leaves out a portion. D and trimming were read from the DNA, whereas the V and J calls and clone size are those reported in that table. The sample lists 100,000 to 120,000 clones; 85% to 90% were seen once. Germline values: CDR1 KGHDR, CDR2 SFDVKD. Germline trimming cut 9 bases from V and 6 bases from J; bases unmatched to any gene: 5. The CDR3 totals 13 residues. The sequence derives from a man aged 50 to 59 with acute or convalescent COVID-19. The chain uses TRBV24-1 and TRBJ2-3, with TRBD2 matching over 10 bases. Sequencing was carried out using peripheral blood. CDR3 DNA sequence: TGTGCCACCCTGACTAGCGGGTCGGATACGCAGTATTTT. Its translation is CATLTSGSDTQYF.